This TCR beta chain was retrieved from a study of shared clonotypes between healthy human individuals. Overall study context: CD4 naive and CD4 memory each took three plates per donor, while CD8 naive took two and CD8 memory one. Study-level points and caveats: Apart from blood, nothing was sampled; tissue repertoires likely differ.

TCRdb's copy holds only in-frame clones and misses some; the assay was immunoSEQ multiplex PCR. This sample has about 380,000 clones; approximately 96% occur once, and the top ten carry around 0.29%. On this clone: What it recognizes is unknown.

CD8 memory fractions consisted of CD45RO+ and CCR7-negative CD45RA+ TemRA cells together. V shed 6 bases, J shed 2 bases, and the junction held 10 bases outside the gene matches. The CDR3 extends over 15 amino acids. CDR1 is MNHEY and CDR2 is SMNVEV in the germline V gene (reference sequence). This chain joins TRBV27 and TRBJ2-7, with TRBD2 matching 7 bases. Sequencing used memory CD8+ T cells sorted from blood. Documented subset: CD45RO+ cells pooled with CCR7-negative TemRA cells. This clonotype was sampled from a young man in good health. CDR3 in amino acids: CASSALAGGPYEQYF. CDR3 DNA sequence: TGTGCCAGCAGCGCATTAGCGGGCGGCCCCTACGAGCAGTACTTC.